These 16 T cell receptor beta chains came from one sample sequenced in a study of identical twins. MiXCR, applied by TCRdb to the 5' RACE reads, yields one record per CDR3 protein. The data hold 1.5 million to 2 million distinct CDR3 sequences, with around 29% observed a single time. The sample consisted of cord blood. The receptor source for this set is a newborn girl in good health.

As for this clonotype: This may stem from a read error, because a much larger clone lies one nucleotide away. The chain combines TRBV25-1 with TRBJ2-7; 9 nucleotides agree with TRBD2. Germline V gene sequence: CDR1 MGHDK, CDR2 SYGVNS. V shed 4 bases, J shed 3 bases, and the junction held 7 bases outside the gene matches. This CDR3 is 15 amino acids long. The DNA for the CDR3 is TGTGCCAGCAGTGGCAGGACTAGCGCGATCTACGAGCAGTACTTC. Translated, it gives CASSGRTSAIYEQYF.

The V gene is TRBV30, the J gene TRBJ1-2; D may be TRBD1 (5 bases). This CDR3 has 13 residues. The germline V gene has CDR1 GTSNPN and CDR2 SVGIG (reference sequence). V was shortened by 2 bases and J by 5 bases, with 12 bases between the two germline ends. As DNA, the CDR3 is TGTGCCTGGAGTAGACAGCCTAGTTATGGCTACACCTTC. It codes for CAWSRQPSYGYTF.

This chain connects TRBV20-1 to TRBJ1-6; D remains ambiguous. The CDR3 covers 12 residues. Trimming cost V 4 bases and J 4 bases, with 5 bases left between them. The germline gives CDR1 DFQATT, CDR2 SNEGSKA (reference sequence). CDR3 in DNA: TGCAGTGCTAACACTTATAATTCACCCCTCCACTTT. Translating it yields CSANTYNSPLHF.

The V gene is TRBV5-6, the J gene TRBJ1-1; 7 positions match TRBD1. The CDR3 runs 12 residues. V lost 4 bases and J lost 10; bases outside the gene matches: 7. Germline CDR1 and CDR2: SGHDT and YYEEEE. The CDR3 sequence: CASSLRQGVAFF. Here the CDR3 DNA reads TGTGCCAGCAGCCTCCGCCAGGGGGTAGCTTTCTTT.

This clonotype was detected a few times. The chain employs TRBV5-1 and TRBJ2-3, with 7 bases aligning to TRBD1. The CDR3 spans 17 residues. Germline-derived CDR1 and CDR2 are SGHRS and YFSETQ. J gave up 2 bases and V 4 bases, and 13 bases lay outside the gene matches. This CDR3 reads CASSLHRDSRSTDTQYF. CDR3 nucleotide sequence: TGCGCCAGCAGCCTGCACAGGGACAGCCGGTCCACAGATACGCAGTATTTT. Full variable domain (rest looked up from reference TRBV5-1 and TRBJ2-3): KAGVTQTPRYLIKTRGQQVTLSCSPISGHRSVSWYQQTPGQGLQFLFEYFSETQRNKGNFPGRFSGRQFSNSRSEMNVSTLELGDSALYLCASSLHRDSRSTDTQYFGPGTRLTVL.

This chain joins TRBV6-1 and TRBJ1-2; D remains unclear. Trimming shortened V by 6 bases and J by 4 bases, and 12 bases separated the two germline ends. The germline V gene has CDR1 MNHNS and CDR2 SASEGT. This CDR3 has 13 residues. CDR3 nucleotides: TGTGCCAGCAGGGTCGGACGTACCTATGGCTACACCTTC. It is translated as CASRVGRTYGYTF.

Notes on this clonotype: A much larger clonotype is one base distant, so this may be a read error. The chain carries TRBV3-1 and TRBJ2-7; D remains ambiguous. Germline lookup yields CDR1 LGHDT and CDR2 YNNKEL (reference sequence). The CDR3 is 12 residues long. The chain's CDR3 is CASSQLNYERYF. In DNA, the CDR3 is TGTGCCAGCAGCCAACTCAATTACGAGCGGTACTTC.

The gene calls are TRBV10-3 and TRBJ2-2, with D possibly TRBD1 on 6 matching bases. With 2 bases removed from V and 1 base from J, the gap between germline ends came to 8 bases. From germline, CDR1 is ENHRY and CDR2 SYGVKD. This CDR3 is built from 15 residues. CDR3 coding DNA: TGTGCCATCAGTGAGATGACAGGGAACACCGGGGAGCTGTTTTTT. Its protein is CAISEMTGNTGELFF.

In this sample, this clonotype turned up a few times. The chain combines TRBV21-1 with TRBJ2-3; TRBD2 is taken as the D call from the table, unchecked against the DNA. TRBV21-1 is an annotated pseudogene. This CDR3 has 16 amino acids. The CDR3 here is CASRRTPATLSDTQYF. The CDR3 nucleotides read TGTGCCAGCAGACGTACGCCCGCGACTCTTTCAGATACGCAGTATTTT.

This clonotype has more than one count but fewer than ten. The rearrangement joins TRBV24-1 to TRBJ2-1, with a weak D call TRBD1 (6 bases). The CDR3 extends over 14 amino acids. CDR1 KGHDR and CDR2 SFDVKD come from the germline V gene. Between the trimmed V and J ends, which lost 0 bases and 8 bases, there was a span of 10 bases. DNA of the CDR3: TGTGCCACCAGTGATTTGAGGGGGAACGATGAGCAGTTCTTC. Residues: CATSDLRGNDEQFF.

The chain links TRBV6-6 to TRBJ1-6; the match to TRBD1 covers 8 bases. Germline CDR1 reads MNHNY; CDR2 reads SVGAGI (reference sequence). Trimming took 4 bases from V and 7 from J; bases not matched to a gene: 9. CDR3 length equals 16 residues. In DNA, the CDR3 is TGTGCCAGCAGTTCTTCCCAGGGGGCTATAAATTCACCCCTCCACTTT. Protein sequence: CASSSSQGAINSPLHF.

With regard to this clonotype: This may come from a read error, since a much larger clone is one base off. This sequence joins TRBV29-1 and TRBJ2-3, with D maybe TRBD1 (6 bases). This CDR3 region has 18 residues. CDR1 and CDR2 (germline): SQVTM, ANQGSEA. V lost 4 bases and J lost 2, with 25 bases in between. The CDR3: CSVGTVRRPAVFTDTQYF. CDR3 DNA sequence: TGCAGCGTTGGGACAGTAAGAAGACCAGCGGTTTTCACAGATACGCAGTATTTT.

The V call is TRBV7-8, the J call TRBJ2-4; D uncertain. The V end was cut by 2 bases, the J end by 13 bases, with 15 bases between. CDR1 and CDR2 from the germline V gene are SGHVS and FQNEAQ. The CDR3 spans 13 residues. The CDR3 DNA sequence: TGTGCCAGCAGCTTAATGACGGGCTCGCCCCAGTACTTC. It yields the protein CASSLMTGSPQYF.

The chain carries TRBV5-6 and TRBJ1-6; D unresolved. CDR1 is SGHDT, CDR2 YYEEEE, per germline. The CDR3 is 14 residues long. Deletions cut 1 base from V and 9 bases from J, with 11 bases between. The CDR3 sequence is CASSLIQAGSPLHF. The DNA for the CDR3 is TGTGCCAGCAGCTTGATCCAGGCGGGTTCACCCCTCCACTTT.

This clonotype was counted at least ten times. V is TRBV2 and J is TRBJ1-2; 7 bases agree with TRBD1. CDR1 SNHLY and CDR2 FYNNEI come from the germline V gene. CDR3 length: 14 amino acids. Germline trimming cut 7 bases from V and 4 bases from J; bases unmatched to any gene: 9. CDR3 protein: CASNQDRALYGYTF. As DNA, the CDR3 is TGTGCCAGCAACCAAGACAGGGCACTCTATGGCTACACCTTC.

CDR3 region: CASRHRTSGSSSTDTQYF. The CDR3 DNA reads as TGTGCCAGCAGACATCGGACTAGCGGGAGTTCGAGCACAGATACGCAGTATTTT. The chain uses TRBV12-3 or TRBV12-4 and TRBJ2-3; 13 bases map to TRBD2. The CDR3 is 18 amino acids. Trimming cost V 6 bases and J 0 bases; bases outside gene matches: 9.